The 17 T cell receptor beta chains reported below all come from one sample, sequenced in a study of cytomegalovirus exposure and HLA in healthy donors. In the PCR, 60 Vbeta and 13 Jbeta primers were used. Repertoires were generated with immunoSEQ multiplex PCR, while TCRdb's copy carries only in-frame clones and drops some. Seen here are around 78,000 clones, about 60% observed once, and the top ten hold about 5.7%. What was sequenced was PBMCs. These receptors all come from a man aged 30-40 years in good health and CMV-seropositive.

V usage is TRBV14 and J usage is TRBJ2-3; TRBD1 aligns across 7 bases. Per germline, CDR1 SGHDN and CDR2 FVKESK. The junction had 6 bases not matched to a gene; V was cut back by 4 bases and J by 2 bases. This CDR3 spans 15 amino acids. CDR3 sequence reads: CASSRGGVNTDTQYF. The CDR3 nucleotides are TGTGCCAGCAGCCGAGGGGGCGTCAACACAGATACGCAGTATTTT.

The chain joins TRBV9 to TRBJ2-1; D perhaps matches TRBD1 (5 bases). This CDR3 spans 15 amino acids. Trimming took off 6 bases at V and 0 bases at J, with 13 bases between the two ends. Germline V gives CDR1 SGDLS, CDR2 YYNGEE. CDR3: CASNGAPSSYNEQFF. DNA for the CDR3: TGTGCCAGCAATGGGGCACCTAGCTCCTACAATGAGCAGTTCTTC.

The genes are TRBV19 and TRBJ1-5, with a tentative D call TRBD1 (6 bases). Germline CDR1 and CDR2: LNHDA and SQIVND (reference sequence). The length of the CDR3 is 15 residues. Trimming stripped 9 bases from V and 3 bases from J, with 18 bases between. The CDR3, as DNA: TGTGCCAGCAACCAGAGAACAGGGCTCAATCAGCCCCAGCATTTT. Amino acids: CASNQRTGLNQPQHF.

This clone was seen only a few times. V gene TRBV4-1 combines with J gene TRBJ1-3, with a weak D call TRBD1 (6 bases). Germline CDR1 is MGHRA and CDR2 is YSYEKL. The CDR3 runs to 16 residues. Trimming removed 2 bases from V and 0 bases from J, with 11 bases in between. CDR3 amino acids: CASSQRAGDSGNTIYF. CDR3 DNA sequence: TGCGCCAGCAGCCAACGGGCAGGGGACTCTGGAAACACCATATATTTT.

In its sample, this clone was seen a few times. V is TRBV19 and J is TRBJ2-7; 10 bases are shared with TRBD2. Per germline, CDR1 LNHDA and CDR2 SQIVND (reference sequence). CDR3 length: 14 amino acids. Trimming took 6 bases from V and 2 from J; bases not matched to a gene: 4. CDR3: CASRGTSAPYEQYF. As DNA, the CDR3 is TGTGCCAGTAGAGGGACTAGCGCTCCCTACGAGCAGTACTTC.

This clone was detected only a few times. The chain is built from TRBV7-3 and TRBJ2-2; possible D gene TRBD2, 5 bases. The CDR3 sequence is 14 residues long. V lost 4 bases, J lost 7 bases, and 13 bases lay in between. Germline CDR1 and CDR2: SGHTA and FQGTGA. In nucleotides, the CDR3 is TGTGCCAGCAGCTCTGGACTGGAAGTCGGGGAGCTGTTTTTT. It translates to CASSSGLEVGELFF.

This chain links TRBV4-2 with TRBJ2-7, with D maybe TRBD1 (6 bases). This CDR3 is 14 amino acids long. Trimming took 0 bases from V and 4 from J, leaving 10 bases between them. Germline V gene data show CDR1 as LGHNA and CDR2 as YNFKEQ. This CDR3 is CASSQDTRGYEQYF. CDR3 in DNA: TGTGCCAGCAGCCAAGATACCAGGGGATACGAGCAGTACTTC.

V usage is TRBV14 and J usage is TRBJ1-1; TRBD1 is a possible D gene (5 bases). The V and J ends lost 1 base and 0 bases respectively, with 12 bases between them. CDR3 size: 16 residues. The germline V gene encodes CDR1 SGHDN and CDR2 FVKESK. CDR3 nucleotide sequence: TGTGCCAGCAGCCAAGTACGCGGACAACTGAACACTGAAGCTTTCTTT. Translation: CASSQVRGQLNTEAFF.

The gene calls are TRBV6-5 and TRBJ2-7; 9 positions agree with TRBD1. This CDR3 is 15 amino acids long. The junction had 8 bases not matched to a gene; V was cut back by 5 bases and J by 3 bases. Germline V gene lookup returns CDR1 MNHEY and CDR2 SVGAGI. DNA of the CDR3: TGTGCCAGCAGTCTAGACAGGGGGGGGGTCTACGAGCAGTACTTC. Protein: CASSLDRGGVYEQYF.

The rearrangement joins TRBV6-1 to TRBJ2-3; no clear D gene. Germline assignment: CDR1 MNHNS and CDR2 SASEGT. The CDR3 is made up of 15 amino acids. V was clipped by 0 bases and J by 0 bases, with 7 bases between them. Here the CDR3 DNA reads TGTGCCAGCAGTGAAGCGGTAACTAGCACAGATACGCAGTATTTT. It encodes CASSEAVTSTDTQYF.

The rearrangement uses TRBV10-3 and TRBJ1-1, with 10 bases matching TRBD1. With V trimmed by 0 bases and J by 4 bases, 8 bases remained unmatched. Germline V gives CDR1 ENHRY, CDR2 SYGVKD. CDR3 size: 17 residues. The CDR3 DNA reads TGTGCCATCAGTGAGTCGTCATGGGGACAGGGGAGCACTGAAGCTTTCTTT. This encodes CAISESSWGQGSTEAFF.

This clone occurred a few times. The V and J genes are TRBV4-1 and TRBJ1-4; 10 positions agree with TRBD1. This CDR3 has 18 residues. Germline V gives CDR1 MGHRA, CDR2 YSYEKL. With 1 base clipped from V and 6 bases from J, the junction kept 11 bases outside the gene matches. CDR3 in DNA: TGCGCCAGCAGCCAAGTCCTCCCGCTGGACAGGGGGGATGAAAAACTGTTTTTT. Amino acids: CASSQVLPLDRGDEKLFF.

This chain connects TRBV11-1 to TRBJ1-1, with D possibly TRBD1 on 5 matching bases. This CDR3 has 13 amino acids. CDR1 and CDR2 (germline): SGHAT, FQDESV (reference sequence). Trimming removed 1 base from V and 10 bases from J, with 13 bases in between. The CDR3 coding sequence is TGTGCCAGCAGCTTAGGGGACTCCCGAGGAGCTTTCTTT. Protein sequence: CASSLGDSRGAFF.

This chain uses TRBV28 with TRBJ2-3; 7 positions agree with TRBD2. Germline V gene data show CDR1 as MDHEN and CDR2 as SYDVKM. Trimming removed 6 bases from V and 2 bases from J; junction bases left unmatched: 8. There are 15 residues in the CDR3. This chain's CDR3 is CASSRLGTTTDTQYF. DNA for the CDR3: TGTGCCAGCAGCCGCCTCGGGACTACCACAGATACGCAGTATTTT.

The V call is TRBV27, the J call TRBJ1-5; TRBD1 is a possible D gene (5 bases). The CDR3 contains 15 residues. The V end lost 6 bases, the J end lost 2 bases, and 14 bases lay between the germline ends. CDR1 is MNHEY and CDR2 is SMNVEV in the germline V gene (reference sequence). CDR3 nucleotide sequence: TGTGCCAGCAGAGCTCCAGGGAGGGGCAATCAGCCCCAGCATTTT. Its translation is CASRAPGRGNQPQHF.

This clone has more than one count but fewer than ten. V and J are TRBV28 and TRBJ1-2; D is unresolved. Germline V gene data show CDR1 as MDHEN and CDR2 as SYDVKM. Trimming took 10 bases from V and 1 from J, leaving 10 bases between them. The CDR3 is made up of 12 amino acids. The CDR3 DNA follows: TGTGCCACTCGACGGAGTAACTATGGCTACACCTTC. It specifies CATRRSNYGYTF.

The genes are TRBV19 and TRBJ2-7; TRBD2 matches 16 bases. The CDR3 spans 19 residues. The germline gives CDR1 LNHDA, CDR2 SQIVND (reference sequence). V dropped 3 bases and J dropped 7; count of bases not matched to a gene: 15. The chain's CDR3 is CASSIAVPGLAGGPREQYF. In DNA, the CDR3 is TGTGCCAGTAGTATCGCGGTTCCGGGACTAGCGGGAGGGCCTAGAGAGCAGTACTTC.